This T cell receptor beta chain comes out of a study of cytomegalovirus exposure and HLA in healthy donors. With 60 Vbeta and 13 Jbeta primers, the PCR was carried out. Assay: immunoSEQ multiplex PCR; the TCRdb copy retains only in-frame clones and omits some. The table lists 100,000 to 150,000 clones, around 76% of them singletons, with roughly 7.5% in the top ten. CDR1 and CDR2 from the germline V gene are MDHEN and SYDVKM. The CDR3 is 14 amino acids. Trimming shortened V by 6 bases and J by 1 base, and 13 bases separated the two germline ends. The V call is TRBV28, the J call TRBJ2-7; D not resolved. The receptor comes from a male donor in good health and CMV-seronegative. Specimen: PBMCs. CDR3 loop: CASSTDMFSYEQYF. The CDR3 DNA reads TGTGCCAGCAGCACAGACATGTTTTCCTACGAGCAGTACTTC.